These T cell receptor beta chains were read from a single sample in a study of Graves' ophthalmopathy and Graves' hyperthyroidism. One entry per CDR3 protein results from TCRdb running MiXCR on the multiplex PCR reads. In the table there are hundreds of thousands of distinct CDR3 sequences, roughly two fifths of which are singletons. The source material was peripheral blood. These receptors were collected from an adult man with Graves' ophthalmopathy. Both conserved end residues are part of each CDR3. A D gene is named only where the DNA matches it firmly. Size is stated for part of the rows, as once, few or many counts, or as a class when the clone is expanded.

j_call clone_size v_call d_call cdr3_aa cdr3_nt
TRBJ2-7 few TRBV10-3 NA CASSRRVTGGEQYF TGTGCCAGCAGCCGCCGGGTTACCGGAGGCGAGCAGTACTTC
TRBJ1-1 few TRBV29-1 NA CSVLRRLNTEAFF TGCAGCGTCCTAAGACGTCTGAACACTGAAGCTTTCTTT
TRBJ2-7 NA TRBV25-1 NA CASSPTAGEGAYEQYF TGTGCCAGCAGCCCCACCGCCGGAGAGGGGGCCTACGAGCAGTACTTC
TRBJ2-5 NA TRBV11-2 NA CASSLSSRGETQYF TGTGCCAGCAGTTTGTCGAGCAGGGGCGAGACCCAGTACTTC
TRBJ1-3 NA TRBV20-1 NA CSARATGKSGNTIYF TGCAGTGCTAGGGCTACAGGGAAATCTGGAAACACCATATATTTT
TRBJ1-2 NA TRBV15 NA CATSREVGTYGYTF TGTGCCACCAGCAGAGAGGTCGGGACCTATGGCTACACCTTC
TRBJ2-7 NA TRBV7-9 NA CASSYPTQEHSYEQYF TGCGCCAGCAGTTACCCTACACAGGAGCACTCCTACGAGCAGTACTTC
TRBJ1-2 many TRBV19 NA CASNAGQRGDGYTF TGTGCCAGTAATGCGGGGCAAAGGGGAGATGGCTACACCTTC
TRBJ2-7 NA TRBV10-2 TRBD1 CASSNRGALYEQYF TGCGCCAGCAGTAACAGGGGGGCCCTATACGAGCAGTACTTC
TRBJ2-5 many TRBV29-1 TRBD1 CSVEIGQAISGTQYF TGCAGCGTTGAAATTGGACAGGCCATCTCGGGGACCCAGTACTTC
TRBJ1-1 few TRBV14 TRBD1 CASSQDRGFSTEAFF TGTGCCAGCAGCCAGGACAGGGGTTTCAGCACTGAAGCTTTCTTT
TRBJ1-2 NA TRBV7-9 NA CASTKSPRVGEGSYGYTF TGTGCCAGCACCAAGTCACCTAGAGTGGGGGAGGGATCCTATGGCTACACCTTC
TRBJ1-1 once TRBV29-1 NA CSVEIHSEAFF TGCAGCGTTGAGATCCACAGCGAAGCTTTCTTT